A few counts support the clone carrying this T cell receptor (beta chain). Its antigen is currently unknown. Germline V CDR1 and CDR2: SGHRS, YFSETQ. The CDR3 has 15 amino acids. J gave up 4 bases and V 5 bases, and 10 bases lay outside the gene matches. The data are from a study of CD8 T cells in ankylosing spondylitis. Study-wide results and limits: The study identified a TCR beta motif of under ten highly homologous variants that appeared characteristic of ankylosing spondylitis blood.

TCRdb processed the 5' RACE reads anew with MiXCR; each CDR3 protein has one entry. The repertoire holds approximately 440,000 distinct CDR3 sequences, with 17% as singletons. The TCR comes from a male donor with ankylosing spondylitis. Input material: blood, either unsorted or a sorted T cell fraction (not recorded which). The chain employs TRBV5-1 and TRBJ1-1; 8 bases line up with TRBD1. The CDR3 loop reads CASSGSTGARTEAFF. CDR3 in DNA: TGCGCCAGCAGTGGTTCGACAGGGGCCCGCACTGAAGCTTTCTTT.